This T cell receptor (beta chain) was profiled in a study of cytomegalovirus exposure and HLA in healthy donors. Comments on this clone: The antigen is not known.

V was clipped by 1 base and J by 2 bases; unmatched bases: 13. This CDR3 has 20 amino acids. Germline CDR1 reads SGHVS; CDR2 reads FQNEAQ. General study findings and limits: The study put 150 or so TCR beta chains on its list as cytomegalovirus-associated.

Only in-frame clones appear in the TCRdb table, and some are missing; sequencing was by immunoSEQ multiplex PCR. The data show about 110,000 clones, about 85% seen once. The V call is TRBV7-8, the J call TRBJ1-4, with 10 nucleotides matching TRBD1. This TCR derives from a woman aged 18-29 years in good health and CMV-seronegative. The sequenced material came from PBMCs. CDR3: CASSLVFGTGVPTTNEKLFF. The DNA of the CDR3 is TGTGCCAGCAGCTTAGTTTTCGGGACAGGGGTACCTACGACTAATGAAAAACTGTTTTTT.